This section outlines one TCR beta chain sequence together with its context. This sample stems from a study of blood T cell repertoires in COVID-19. V was cut by 1 base and J by 4 bases, with 16 bases left in between. Germline V gives CDR1 SGHDN, CDR2 FVKESK. The CDR3 spans 16 residues. The protocol was immunoSEQ multiplex PCR, while the TCRdb copy is restricted to in-frame clones and leaves out a portion. The repertoire consists of over 150,000 clones, with about 80% occurring once and the leading ten covering about 12%. Sequencing used peripheral blood. This chain uses TRBV14 with TRBJ2-5, with no clear D. The TCR sequence derives from a woman aged 55-70 years with COVID-19, enrolled during active disease. The CDR3 DNA reads TGTGCCAGCAGCCAAGGCCCGATGATTAGAGGAGAGACCCAGTACTTC. Encoded protein: CASSQGPMIRGETQYF. The whole variable domain, filled in from reference TRBV14 and TRBJ2-5, reads EAGVTQFPSHSVIEKGQTVTLRCDPISGHDNLYWYRRVMGKEIKFLLHFVKESKQDESGMPNNRFLAERTGGTYSTLKVQPAELEDSGVYFCASSQGPMIRGETQYFGPGTRLLVL.